What follows are 9 T cell receptor beta chains derived from one specimen sequenced in a study of identical twins. TCRdb called the 5' RACE reads again in MiXCR, with one record for every CDR3 protein. Among around 670,000 distinct CDR3 sequences listed, approximately 6.1% were seen once. The sequenced sample consisted of naive T cells sorted from blood. These TCRs come from a man younger than 35 in good health.

The V gene is TRBV11-3, the J gene TRBJ1-1; D unresolved. The V end was cut by 5 bases, the J end by 1 base, with 14 bases between. Looked up from germline, CDR1 is SGHNT and CDR2 is YENEEA. CDR3 length: 15 amino acids. CDR3 sequence reads: CASSPRAIANTEAFF. DNA of the CDR3: TGTGCCAGCAGCCCAAGGGCGATCGCGAACACTGAAGCTTTCTTT.

This clonotype has a count of ten or more. The V call is TRBV20-1, the J call TRBJ2-1; 10 bases match TRBD2. Trimming took 4 bases from V and 7 from J; bases not matched to a gene: 10. Germline V lookup: CDR1 DFQATT, CDR2 SNEGSKA (reference sequence). The CDR3 extends over 15 amino acids. The CDR3 spells CSATSPSGRDNEQFF. DNA for the CDR3: TGCAGTGCTACCTCTCCTAGCGGGAGAGATAATGAGCAGTTCTTC.

This clonotype was seen repeatedly, ten times or more. Sequence at one end of the junction differs from germline and may be a read error. V and J are TRBV5-1 and TRBJ1-6; no reliable D call. There are 12 residues in the CDR3. In germline, CDR1 is SGHRS, CDR2 YFSETQ. CDR3 sequence: CASSLGNSPLHF. CDR3 bases: TGTGCCAGCAGCTTAGGGAATTCACCCCTCCACTTT.

V gene TRBV14 combines with J gene TRBJ1-2; the D is unclear. Trimming cost V 4 bases and J 6 bases, with 12 bases left between them. This CDR3 spans 13 amino acids. From germline, CDR1 is SGHDN and CDR2 FVKESK. CDR3 loop: CASSPRSSDGYTF. CDR3 sequence (DNA): TGTGCCAGCAGCCCCCGCTCGTCAGATGGCTACACCTTC.

This clonotype came up many times. The chain combines TRBV12-3 or TRBV12-4 with TRBJ2-5; 7 nucleotides line up with TRBD1. The CDR3 is 14 residues long. Unmatched junction bases numbered 2, after V lost 2 bases and J lost 2 bases. The CDR3: CASSLSGGQETQYF. CDR3 DNA sequence: TGTGCCAGCAGTTTATCAGGGGGACAAGAGACCCAGTACTTC.

This clonotype was detected ten times or more. The rearrangement joins TRBV12-3 or TRBV12-4 to TRBJ1-5; 8 bases are shared with TRBD1. The CDR3 contains 15 residues. The V gene end was trimmed by 7 bases and the J gene end by 2 bases; junction bases not matched to a gene: 7. The CDR3 region has the DNA TGTGCCAGCACCATTGCAGGGGGCGGCAATCAGCCCCAGCATTTT. Amino acids: CASTIAGGGNQPQHF.

This clonotype was found a few times. The chain has TRBV5-1 and TRBJ2-7; the match to TRBD2 covers 10 bases. Germline trimming cut 4 bases from V and 3 bases from J; bases unmatched to any gene: 7. The germline gives CDR1 SGHRS, CDR2 YFSETQ. This CDR3 region has 15 residues. CDR3 residues: CASSPDIAGGYEQYF. The CDR3 DNA reads as TGCGCCAGCAGCCCGGACATAGCGGGGGGCTACGAGCAGTACTTC.

The chain employs TRBV14 and TRBJ2-1; 7 bases map to TRBD2. J lost 5 bases, V lost 8 bases, and 6 bases had no gene match. The CDR3 contains 13 residues. Per the germline V gene, CDR1 is SGHDN and CDR2 is FVKESK. The CDR3 region has the DNA TGTGCCAGCGGGGACTACAACAACAATGAGCAGTTCTTC. This encodes CASGDYNNNEQFF.

This clonotype was detected a few times. The chain carries TRBV10-3 and TRBJ1-4; D is ambiguous. Trimming pared 4 bases from V and 4 bases from J, leaving 13 bases between. Germline V gene sequence: CDR1 ENHRY, CDR2 SYGVKD. There are 15 residues in the CDR3. The CDR3 nucleotides are TGTGCCATCAGTGCCTCCGCAGGCTTTAATGAAAAACTGTTTTTT. It specifies CAISASAGFNEKLFF.